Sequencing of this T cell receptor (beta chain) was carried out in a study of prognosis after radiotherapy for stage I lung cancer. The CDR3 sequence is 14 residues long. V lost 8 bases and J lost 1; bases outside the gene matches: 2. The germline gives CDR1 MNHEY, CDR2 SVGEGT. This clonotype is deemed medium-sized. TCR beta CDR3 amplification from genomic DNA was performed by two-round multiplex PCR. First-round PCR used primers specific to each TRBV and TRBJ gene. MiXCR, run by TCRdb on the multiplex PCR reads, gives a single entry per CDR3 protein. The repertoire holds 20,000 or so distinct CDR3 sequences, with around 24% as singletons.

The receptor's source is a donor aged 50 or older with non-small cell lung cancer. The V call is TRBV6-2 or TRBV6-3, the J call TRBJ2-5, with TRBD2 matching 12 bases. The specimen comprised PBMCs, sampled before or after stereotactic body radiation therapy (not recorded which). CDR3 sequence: CASGGLAGQETQYF. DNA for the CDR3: TGTGCCAGCGGGGGACTAGCGGGCCAAGAGACCCAGTACTTC.